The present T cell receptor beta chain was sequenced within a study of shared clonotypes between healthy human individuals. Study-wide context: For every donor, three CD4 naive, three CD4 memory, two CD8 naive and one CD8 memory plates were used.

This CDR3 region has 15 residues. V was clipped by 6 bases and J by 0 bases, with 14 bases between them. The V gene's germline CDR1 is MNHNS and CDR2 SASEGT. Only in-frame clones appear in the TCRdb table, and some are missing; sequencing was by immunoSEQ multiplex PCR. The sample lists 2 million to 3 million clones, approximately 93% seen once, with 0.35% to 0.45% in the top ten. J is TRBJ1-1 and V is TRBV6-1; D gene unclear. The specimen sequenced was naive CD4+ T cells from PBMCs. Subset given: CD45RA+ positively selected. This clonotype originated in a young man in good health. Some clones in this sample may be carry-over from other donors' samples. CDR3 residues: CASSPTWEVNTEAFF. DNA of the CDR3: TGTGCCAGCAGCCCCACTTGGGAAGTGAACACTGAAGCTTTCTTT.